One and the same sample provided the 20 T cell receptor beta chains below, sequenced in a study of blood T cell repertoires in COVID-19. The protocol was immunoSEQ multiplex PCR, while the TCRdb copy is restricted to in-frame clones and leaves out a portion. This table holds roughly 300,000 clones, 70% to 90% found once. The material sequenced was PBMCs or T cells enriched from blood (not recorded which). The source of these receptors is a woman aged 25 to 39 who had recovered from COVID-19.

The chain is built from TRBV10-2 and TRBJ2-3; TRBD2 aligns across 8 bases. The CDR3 runs to 15 residues. The J segment lost 4 bases and the V segment lost 6 bases, leaving 9 bases of the junction unmatched. Germline-derived CDR1 and CDR2 are WSHSY and SAAADI. CDR3 region: CASSRPTGGSDTQYF. CDR3 nucleotide sequence: TGCGCCAGCAGCAGGCCGACGGGGGGGTCAGATACGCAGTATTTT.

V gene TRBV9 combines with J gene TRBJ2-1, with 9 positions matching TRBD2. The germline gives CDR1 SGDLS, CDR2 YYNGEE. This CDR3 is 16 amino acids long. The V segment lost 0 bases and the J segment 4 bases; nucleotides outside the gene matches: 5. The CDR3 DNA follows: TGTGCCAGCAGCGTAGGTGGTAGCGGGGGTTACAATGAGCAGTTCTTC. Its protein product is CASSVGGSGGYNEQFF.

This clone has more than one count but fewer than ten. The rearrangement links TRBV18 to TRBJ2-5; 8 bases line up with TRBD2. The CDR3 consists of 15 residues. V was clipped by 5 bases and J by 5 bases; unmatched bases: 10. Germline CDR1 is KGHSH and CDR2 is LQKENI. CDR3 region: CASSLPGLVQETQYF. DNA of the CDR3: TGTGCCAGCTCATTACCGGGACTAGTTCAGGAGACCCAGTACTTC.

J is TRBJ2-2 and V is TRBV9; 7 bases align to TRBD2. The CDR3 length is 15 residues. Germline-derived CDR1 and CDR2 are SGDLS and YYNGEE. V shed 2 bases and J 7 bases; nucleotides not matched to a gene: 8. For the CDR3, the DNA is TGTGCCAGCAGCGTGGCGGGGGAGAGGTACGGGGAGCTGTTTTTT. Its protein product is CASSVAGERYGELFF.

The rearrangement joins TRBV5-6 to TRBJ1-1; 9 bases align to TRBD1. Germline V gene lookup returns CDR1 SGHDT and CDR2 YYEEEE. The CDR3 contains 16 residues. V lost 0 bases, J lost 4 bases, and 7 bases stayed unmatched. This CDR3 is CASSLERGQGFTEAFF. The CDR3 coding sequence is TGTGCCAGCAGCTTGGAAAGGGGACAGGGATTCACTGAAGCTTTCTTT.

The V call is TRBV29-1, the J call TRBJ2-6, with D possibly being TRBD2 (5 bases). Germline V lookup: CDR1 SQVTM, CDR2 ANQGSEA. The CDR3 consists of 13 residues. V was shortened by 4 bases and J by 6 bases, with 10 bases between the two germline ends. CDR3 DNA sequence: TGCAGCGTTGGTCAGACTAAGGCCAACGTCCTGACTTTC. Amino acids: CSVGQTKANVLTF.

On this clone itself: In the same sample, other DNA sequences code for this CDR3. This chain connects TRBV6-5 to TRBJ1-6; 7 bases line up with TRBD1. CDR3 length equals 16 residues. The J segment lost 4 bases and the V segment lost 0 bases, leaving 3 bases of the junction unmatched. CDR1 is MNHEY and CDR2 is SVGAGI in the germline V gene. CDR3 in DNA: TGTGCCAGCAGTTACTCGGCAGGGGGATATAATTCACCCCTCCACTTT. Amino acid sequence: CASSYSAGGYNSPLHF.

This clone was picked up many times. The chain carries TRBV6-5 and TRBJ2-2; TRBD2 matches at 14 bases. CDR3 size: 15 residues. Germline loops: CDR1 MNHEY, CDR2 SVGAGI. V lost 6 bases to trimming and J lost 7 bases; unmatched junction nucleotides: 4. This CDR3 reads CASRGLAGVRGELFF. For the CDR3, the DNA is TGTGCCAGCAGGGGACTAGCGGGGGTACGCGGGGAGCTGTTTTTT.

This rearrangement joins TRBV2 to TRBJ2-2, with D perhaps matching TRBD2 (6 bases). Germline assignment: CDR1 SNHLY and CDR2 FYNNEI. The CDR3 runs 16 residues. V gave up 2 bases and J gave up 4 bases, with 14 bases separating them. The CDR3 here is CASSESSLAVTGELFF. The CDR3 DNA follows: TGTGCCAGCAGTGAATCTAGTTTAGCGGTCACCGGGGAGCTGTTTTTT. Complete variable domain (other parts from reference TRBV2 and TRBJ2-2): EPEVTQTPSHQVTQMGQEVILRCVPISNHLYFYWYRQILGQKVEFLVSFYNNEISEKSEIFDDQFSVERPDGSNFTLKIRSTKLEDSAMYFCASSESSLAVTGELFFGEGSRLTVL.

This clone turned up a few times. The V gene is TRBV18, the J gene TRBJ2-1; 13 bases match TRBD2. Losses at the gene ends were 0 bases for V and 8 bases for J; bases not matched to a gene: 10. Germline V gene sequence: CDR1 KGHSH, CDR2 LQKENI. This CDR3 is 18 amino acids long. CDR3 residues: CASSPPVTSGGGPYEQFF. DNA for the CDR3: TGTGCCAGCTCACCACCAGTAACTAGCGGGGGGGGGCCGTATGAGCAGTTCTTC.

The chain joins TRBV18 to TRBJ1-1; 10 nucleotides agree with TRBD1. The J segment lost 3 bases and the V segment lost 4 bases, leaving 2 bases of the junction unmatched. Germline CDR1 is KGHSH and CDR2 is LQKENI. This CDR3 is built from 14 residues. The CDR3 here is CASSLGTGDTEAFF. In DNA form, the CDR3 reads TGTGCCAGCTCACTCGGGACAGGGGACACTGAAGCTTTCTTT.

This clone was counted a single time. The junction shows a germline mismatch at one end, possibly a read error. This sequence joins TRBV7-7 and TRBJ2-3, with TRBD2 as a possible D gene (5 bases). The CDR3 has 13 residues. Looked up from germline, CDR1 is SSHAT and CDR2 is FNYEAQ (reference sequence). The CDR3 bases are TGTGCTAGCAGCTTGGCGGGTTCTGATACGCAGTATTTT. It codes for CASSLAGSDTQYF.

This clone was seen a handful of times. The CDR3 bases are TGTGCCAGCAGCGGAAGCGGGGCAAGTGATGGCTACACCTTC. It encodes CASSGSGASDGYTF. V usage is TRBV9 and J usage is TRBJ1-2; D may be TRBD1 (5 bases). V lost 3 bases and J 6 bases, leaving 15 bases between the germline ends. The CDR3 loop spans 14 amino acids. Germline V gene lookup returns CDR1 SGDLS and CDR2 YYNGEE.

J is TRBJ2-1 and V is TRBV27; 8 bases are shared with TRBD1. The germline V gene encodes CDR1 MNHEY and CDR2 SMNVEV (reference sequence). V trimming: 4 bases; J trimming: 3 bases; junction bases outside the gene matches: 20. There are 20 residues in the CDR3. The CDR3 sequence is CASSSLDRVPITGDYNEQFF. As DNA, the CDR3 is TGTGCCAGCAGTTCTCTGGACAGGGTCCCTATCACGGGGGACTACAATGAGCAGTTCTTC.

Turning to this clone: Additional DNA sequences in this sample encode the identical CDR3. V and J are TRBV5-1 and TRBJ1-1; D is uncertain. Between the trimmed V and J ends, which lost 0 bases and 1 base, there was a span of 4 bases. In germline, CDR1 is SGHRS, CDR2 YFSETQ. The CDR3 covers 13 residues. The CDR3 loop reads CASSLVRNTEAFF. The CDR3 DNA reads TGCGCCAGCAGCTTGGTGAGGAACACTGAAGCTTTCTTT.

The chain links TRBV14 to TRBJ2-1; 9 bases align to TRBD2. With 3 bases clipped from V and 6 bases from J, the junction kept 6 bases outside the gene matches. The germline V gene has CDR1 SGHDN and CDR2 FVKESK. This CDR3 contains 15 residues. CDR3 amino acids: CASSHAGGRGNEQFF. The CDR3 DNA follows: TGTGCCAGCAGCCACGCGGGGGGGAGGGGCAATGAGCAGTTCTTC.

This chain links TRBV7-8 with TRBJ2-7; 10 positions agree with TRBD1. The CDR3 has 15 amino acids. Germline CDR1 SGHVS, CDR2 FQNEAQ. Losses at the gene ends were 0 bases for V and 3 bases for J; bases not matched to a gene: 2. As DNA, the CDR3 is TGTGCCAGCAGCTTAGCGTGGGACAGGGGCTACGAGCAGTACTTC. Encoded protein: CASSLAWDRGYEQYF. Variable domain in full (rest from reference TRBV7-8 and TRBJ2-7): GAGVSQSPRYKVAKRGQDVALRCDPISGHVSLFWYQQALGQGPEFLTYFQNEAQLDKSGLPSDRFFAERPEGSVSTLKIQRTQQEDSAVYLCASSLAWDRGYEQYFGPGTRLTVT.

The V call is TRBV12-3 or TRBV12-4, the J call TRBJ1-5; D gene ambiguous. The CDR3 extends over 12 amino acids. V dropped 4 bases and J dropped 5 bases, with 6 bases sitting between them. The CDR3 nucleotides are TGTGCCAGCAGTTCAGGTTATCAGCCCCAGCATTTT. Amino acid sequence: CASSSGYQPQHF.

The chain couples TRBV5-5 to TRBJ2-7, with 7 bases lining up with TRBD1. V dropped 0 bases and J dropped 4; count of bases not matched to a gene: 10. This CDR3 is 16 amino acids long. Germline V lookup: CDR1 SGHKS, CDR2 YYEKEE (reference sequence). CDR3 sequence reads: CASSLDVTGLGYEQYF. DNA for the CDR3: TGTGCCAGCAGCTTGGACGTGACAGGGTTGGGGTACGAGCAGTACTTC.

V gene TRBV9 combines with J gene TRBJ2-1; 9 nucleotides line up with TRBD1. There are 14 residues in the CDR3. The germline CDR1 and CDR2 sequences are SGDLS and YYNGEE. The ends lost 10 bases at V and 8 bases at J; junction bases unmatched: 13. The CDR3 DNA is TGTGCCGGAGGCCCGGGGACAGGGTGGGATGAGCAGTTCTTC. Its protein product is CAGGPGTGWDEQFF.